These 17 T cell receptor beta chains came from one sample sequenced in a study of T cell changes during pregnancy in multiple sclerosis. The assay was immunoSEQ multiplex PCR, and TCRdb's table has in-frame clones only and misses some. The sample shows around 95,000 clones, around 93% of them seen only once. The sample here was peripheral blood, taken after pregnancy. The receptors stem from a female donor with multiple sclerosis, enrolled in a pregnancy study.

This rearrangement joins TRBV4-1 to TRBJ1-5; D not certain. Germline CDR1 reads MGHRA; CDR2 reads YSYEKL. The V end lost 0 bases, the J end lost 6 bases, and 18 bases lay between the germline ends. The CDR3 contains 17 residues. The CDR3 coding sequence is TGCGCCAGCAGCCAAGAAGGGATGCAGGAGGCCGGTCAGCCCCAGCATTTT. Protein: CASSQEGMQEAGQPQHF.

The chain combines TRBV9 with TRBJ2-3; the match to TRBD2 covers 13 bases. The trim removed 4 bases at V and 1 base at J, leaving 9 bases unmatched. Germline V gene data show CDR1 as SGDLS and CDR2 as YYNGEE. The CDR3 is 18 residues long. CDR3 coding DNA: TGTGCCAGCAGCTCCCCCCGTGGGACTAGCGGGGGCACAGATACGCAGTATTTT. This sequence encodes CASSSPRGTSGGTDTQYF.

The chain has TRBV4-2 and TRBJ2-1; D is unclear. CDR3 size: 15 residues. Between the trimmed V and J ends, which lost 0 bases and 8 bases, there was a span of 14 bases. The germline gives CDR1 LGHNA, CDR2 YNFKEQ. CDR3 DNA sequence: TGTGCCAGCAGCCAAGATCTCCTAGATTCCGATGAGCAGTTCTTC. This encodes CASSQDLLDSDEQFF.

In its sample, this clone was seen once. The gene calls are TRBV7-6 and TRBJ1-1, with TRBD1 matching over 7 bases. The CDR3 is 14 amino acids. The V and J ends lost 1 base and 2 bases, in that order; junction bases with no gene match: 1. CDR1 is SGHVS and CDR2 is FNYEAQ in the germline V gene. CDR3 sequence: CASSLGTGNTEAFF. Here the CDR3 DNA reads TGTGCCAGCAGCTTAGGGACAGGTAACACTGAAGCTTTCTTT.

The rearrangement joins TRBV4-1 to TRBJ2-1; 10 positions match TRBD2. This CDR3 is 19 amino acids long. From germline, CDR1 is MGHRA and CDR2 YSYEKL. Losses at the gene ends were 0 bases for V and 1 base for J; bases not matched to a gene: 9. CDR3 DNA sequence: TGCGCCAGCAGCCAAGAGTCAGCGGGAGGGCGAAGGTCCTACAATGAGCAGTTCTTC. This gives the protein CASSQESAGGRRSYNEQFF.

The CDR3, as DNA: TGTGCCTGGAGTGTTTCTTTACAAGAAGCTTTCTTT. It is translated as CAWSVSLQEAFF. The chain carries TRBV30 and TRBJ1-1, with D unresolved. The germline CDR1 and CDR2 sequences are GTSNPN and SVGIG (reference sequence). V gave up 0 bases and J gave up 8 bases, with 10 bases separating them. This CDR3 is built from 12 residues.

The count of this clone is one. V gene TRBV28 combines with J gene TRBJ1-2; possibly TRBD1 for D (6 bases). CDR1 is MDHEN and CDR2 is SYDVKM in the germline V gene. This CDR3 comprises 12 residues. V was clipped by 5 bases and J by 2 bases, with 6 bases between them. This CDR3 is CASSTGNYGYTF. DNA for the CDR3: TGTGCCAGCAGTACAGGGAACTATGGCTACACCTTC.

The CDR3 protein is CASSLGVSGGSTNEKLFF. CDR3 DNA: TGTGCCAGCAGCTTAGGGGTGTCAGGGGGCTCAACTAATGAAAAACTGTTTTTT. V is TRBV11-2 and J is TRBJ1-4; 8 bases are a match to TRBD1. Germline-derived CDR1 and CDR2 are SGHAT and FQNNGV. V was pared by 1 base and J by 0 bases, with 7 bases of the junction left unmatched. This CDR3 spans 18 amino acids.

The chain combines TRBV6-1 with TRBJ2-2; D ambiguous. The CDR3 is 14 amino acids. Germline assignment: CDR1 MNHNS and CDR2 SASEGT. Trimming left V 6 bases short and J 3 bases short, with 11 bases between. The CDR3 protein is CASRRYLDTGELFF. CDR3 nucleotide sequence: TGTGCCAGCAGGCGGTATTTGGACACCGGGGAGCTGTTTTTT.

The chain recombines TRBV30 with TRBJ2-1; a weak D match, TRBD2 (6 bases). This CDR3 has 14 residues. Germline assignment: CDR1 GTSNPN and CDR2 SVGIG (reference sequence). V was clipped by 1 base and J by 3 bases, with 10 bases between them. CDR3 amino acids: CAWSASDIYNEQFF. The DNA of the CDR3 is TGTGCCTGGAGTGCTAGCGATATCTACAATGAGCAGTTCTTC.

The sample holds a few counts of this clone. The chain carries TRBV6-5 and TRBJ1-2; no definite D call. CDR3 length: 14 amino acids. The germline gives CDR1 MNHEY, CDR2 SVGAGI. V gave up 5 bases and J gave up 7 bases, with 17 bases separating them. The CDR3: CASSLSGTLLGYTF. In DNA, the CDR3 is TGTGCCAGCAGTCTGAGCGGTACGCTCCTTGGCTACACCTTC.

This chain uses TRBV11-3 with TRBJ1-6; 7 bases line up with TRBD1. This CDR3 comprises 12 residues. J was trimmed by 12 bases and V by 3 bases; bases with no gene match: 2. The V gene's germline CDR1 is SGHNT and CDR2 YENEEA. The CDR3 bases are TGTGCCAGCAGCTTGGGACAGAGACCCCTCCACTTT. Amino acids: CASSLGQRPLHF.

V usage is TRBV27 and J usage is TRBJ1-1; D may be TRBD1 (5 bases). The germline V gene has CDR1 MNHEY and CDR2 SMNVEV (reference sequence). This CDR3 comprises 14 residues. V gave up 6 bases and J gave up 3 bases, with 14 bases separating them. The CDR3 sequence: CASSLGGGYTEAFF. The CDR3, as DNA: TGTGCCAGCAGCCTGGGGGGGGGTTACACTGAAGCTTTCTTT.

The rearrangement links TRBV7-9 to TRBJ2-7; TRBD2 agrees at 10 bases. Germline values: CDR1 SEHNR, CDR2 FQNEAQ (reference sequence). The V segment lost 2 bases and the J segment 2 bases; nucleotides outside the gene matches: 6. CDR3 length: 16 residues. The CDR3 DNA reads as TGTGCCAGCAGCTTATCAACGGGACTAGCGACCTACGAGCAGTACTTC. Protein sequence: CASSLSTGLATYEQYF.

V and J are TRBV9 and TRBJ2-1, with D perhaps matching TRBD1 (5 bases). V lost 0 bases and J lost 5, with 12 bases in between. CDR1 is SGDLS, CDR2 YYNGEE, per germline. The CDR3 runs 15 residues. CDR3: CASSVEGDRHNEQFF. The CDR3 bases are TGTGCCAGCAGCGTAGAAGGAGACAGACACAATGAGCAGTTCTTC. Supplemented by reference TRBV9 and TRBJ2-1, the full variable domain reads DSGVTQTPKHLITATGQRVTLRCSPRSGDLSVYWYQQSLDQGLQFLIQYYNGEERAKGNILERFSAQQFPDLHSELNLSSLELGDSALYFCASSVEGDRHNEQFFGPGTRLTVL.

This clone came up a few times. V and J are TRBV12-5 and TRBJ2-5; no clear D gene. Per the germline V gene, CDR1 is LGHNT and CDR2 is FRNRAP. Trimming stripped 5 bases from V and 3 bases from J, with 7 bases between. CDR3 size: 12 residues. CDR3 nucleotide sequence: TGTGCTAGTGGTCCGACTGAAGAGACCCAGTACTTC. Protein product: CASGPTEETQYF.

This clone was counted once. J is TRBJ1-5 and V is TRBV5-1; the match to TRBD1 covers 7 bases. V was pared by 4 bases and J by 8 bases, with 12 bases of the junction left unmatched. The germline V gene encodes CDR1 SGHRS and CDR2 YFSETQ. The CDR3 has 15 residues. This CDR3 is CASSPSRGFLEPQHF. The CDR3 DNA follows: TGCGCCAGCAGCCCATCCAGGGGGTTTTTGGAGCCCCAGCATTTT.